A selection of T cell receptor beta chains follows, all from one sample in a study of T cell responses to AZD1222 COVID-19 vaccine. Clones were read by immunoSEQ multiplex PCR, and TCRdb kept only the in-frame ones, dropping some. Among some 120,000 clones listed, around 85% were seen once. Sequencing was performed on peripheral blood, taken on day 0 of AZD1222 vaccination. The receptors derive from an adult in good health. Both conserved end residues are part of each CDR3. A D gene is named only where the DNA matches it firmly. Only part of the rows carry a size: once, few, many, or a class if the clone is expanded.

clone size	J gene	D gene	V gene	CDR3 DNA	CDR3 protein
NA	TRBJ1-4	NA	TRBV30	TGTGCCTGGAGTGGGGCCCTCGCCCCACAAAAACTGTTTTTT	CAWSGALAPQKLFF
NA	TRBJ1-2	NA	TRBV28	TGTGCCAGCAGCTCACAGGGTATCAACTATGGCTACACCTTC	CASSSQGINYGYTF
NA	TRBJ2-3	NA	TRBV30	TGTGCCTGGAGTGTAGGGCTAGATGGTACGCAGTATTTT	CAWSVGLDGTQYF
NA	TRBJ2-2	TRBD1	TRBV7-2	TGTGCCAGCAGCTTAGGACAGGGACGAACCGGGGAGCTGTTTTTT	CASSLGQGRTGELFF
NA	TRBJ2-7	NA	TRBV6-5	TGTGCCAGCAGTTACTCAGGGTCGGCCTCCTACGAGCAGTACTTC	CASSYSGSASYEQYF
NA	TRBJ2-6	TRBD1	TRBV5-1	TGCGCCAGCAGCTCGGGACAGGGGACAGTCTCTGGGGCCAACGTCCTGACTTTC	CASSSGQGTVSGANVLTF
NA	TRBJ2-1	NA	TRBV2	TGTGCCAGCAGACAGTACCTCGGGGGCTCCTACAATGAGCAGTTCTTC	CASRQYLGGSYNEQFF
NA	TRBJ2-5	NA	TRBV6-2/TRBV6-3	TGTGCCAGCAGTTACCGTATGGCGGAGACCCAGTACTTC	CASSYRMAETQYF
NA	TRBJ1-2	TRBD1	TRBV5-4	TGTGCCAGCAGCATTCGGGGACAGGGAACTTATGGCTACACCTTC	CASSIRGQGTYGYTF
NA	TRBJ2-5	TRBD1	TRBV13	TGTGCCAGCAGCACCCAGGGACAGCAAGAGACCCAGTACTTC	CASSTQGQQETQYF
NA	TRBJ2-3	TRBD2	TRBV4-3	TGCGCCAGCAGCCAAAAGCCTGGCGGGGGGGCTAACACAGATACGCAGTATTTT	CASSQKPGGGANTDTQYF
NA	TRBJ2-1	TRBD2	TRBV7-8	TGTGCCAGCAGCCCCTCGGTGGTAGCGGGGGGGCGAGAGCAGTTCTTC	CASSPSVVAGGREQFF
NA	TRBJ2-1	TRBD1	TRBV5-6	TGTGCCAGCAGCTTGGGGACAGGGACCTACAATGAGCAGTTCTTC	CASSLGTGTYNEQFF
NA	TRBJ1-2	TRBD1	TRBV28	TGTGCCAGCCAACAGGGGTTGGGCTATGGCTACACCTTC	CASQQGLGYGYTF
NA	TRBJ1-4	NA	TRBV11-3	TGTGCCAGCAGCCCTGGGGCAGAAAAACTGTTTTTT	CASSPGAEKLFF
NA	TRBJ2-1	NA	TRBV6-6	TGTGCCAGCAGCACAGGGTTGGAGCAGTTCTTC	CASSTGLEQFF
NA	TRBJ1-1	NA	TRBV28	TGTGCCAGCAGTTTCAGGAGGAACACTGAAGCTTTCTTT	CASSFRRNTEAFF
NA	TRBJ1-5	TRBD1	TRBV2	TGTGCCAGCCATCTGACAGGGGGGAATCAGCCCCAGCATTTT	CASHLTGGNQPQHF
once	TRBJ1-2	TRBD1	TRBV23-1	TGCGCCAGCAGTCAACAGACAGGGAACTATGGCTACACCTTC	CASSQQTGNYGYTF
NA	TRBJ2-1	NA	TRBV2	TGTGCCAGCAGTGCAGCCAGGGAAAATGAGCAGTTCTTC	CASSAARENEQFF
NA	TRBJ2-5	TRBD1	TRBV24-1	TGTGCCACGGCCAGGGGGACAGAGACCCAGTACTTC	CATARGTETQYF
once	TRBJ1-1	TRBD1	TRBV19	TGTGCCAGTAGAGGGACAGGCACTGAAGCTTTCTTT	CASRGTGTEAFF
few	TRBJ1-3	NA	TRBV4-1	TGCGCCAGCAGCCGAGGACCAACAGGTGGAAACACCATATATTTT	CASSRGPTGGNTIYF
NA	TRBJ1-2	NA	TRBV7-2	TGTGCCAGCAGCGTATCCGTCGACAGGAACTATGGCTACACCTTC	CASSVSVDRNYGYTF
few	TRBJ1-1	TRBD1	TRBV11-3	TGTGCCAGCAGCTTATCCGCAGGGGGGGCTTTCTTT	CASSLSAGGAFF
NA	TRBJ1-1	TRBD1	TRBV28	TGTGCCAGCAGTCCCGCCTCGGACAGGGTGGGCGCTTTCTTT	CASSPASDRVGAFF
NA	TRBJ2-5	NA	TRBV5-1	TGCGCCAGCAGTGACCCAGGAGAGACCCAGTACTTC	CASSDPGETQYF
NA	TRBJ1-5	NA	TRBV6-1	TGTGCCAGCAGTGAAGCGACCAATCAGCCCCAGCATTTT	CASSEATNQPQHF
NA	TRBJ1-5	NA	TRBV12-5	TGTGCTAGTGGTTTGGCACATCAGCCCCAGCATTTT	CASGLAHQPQHF
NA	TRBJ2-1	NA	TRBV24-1	TGTGCCACCAGTGCCCGGTTTTCCCCGAGGAATGAGCAGTTCTTC	CATSARFSPRNEQFF
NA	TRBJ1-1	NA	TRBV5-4	TGTGCCAGCAGCTCCTCCGACCACAACACTGAAGCTTTCTTT	CASSSSDHNTEAFF
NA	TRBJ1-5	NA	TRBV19	TGTGCCAGTAGTATAATGGACACAGAAAATCAGCCCCAGCATTTT	CASSIMDTENQPQHF
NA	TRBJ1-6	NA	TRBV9	TGTGCCAGCAGCGTAGATACCGGGAGGGATTCACCCCTCCACTTT	CASSVDTGRDSPLHF
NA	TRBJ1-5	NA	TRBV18	TGTGCCAGCTCACCACTTACAGCAGGAGGTCAGCCCCAGCATTTT	CASSPLTAGGQPQHF
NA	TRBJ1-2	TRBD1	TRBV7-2	TGTGCCAGCAGCTTCCTCGGGACAGCAGTTAACTATGGCTACACCTTC	CASSFLGTAVNYGYTF
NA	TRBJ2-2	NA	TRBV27	TGTGCCAGCAGGCCCAACAGGGAAGGCGGGGAGCTGTTTTTT	CASRPNREGGELFF
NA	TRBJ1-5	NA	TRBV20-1	TGCAGTGCTAGTCCCGCATGGGGCAATCAGCCCCAGCATTTT	CSASPAWGNQPQHF
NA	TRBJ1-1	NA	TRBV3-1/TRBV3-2	TGTGCCAGCAGCCCCTCTCCCACAAGAACAGGAATGAACACTGAAGCTTTCTTT	CASSPSPTRTGMNTEAFF
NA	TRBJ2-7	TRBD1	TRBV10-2	TGCGCCAGTGACAGGGGTATGGGCGAGCAGTACTTC	CASDRGMGEQYF
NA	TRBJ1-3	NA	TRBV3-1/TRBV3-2	TGTGCCAGCAGCCAAGGGATATTGGCTGGAAACACCATATATTTT	CASSQGILAGNTIYF
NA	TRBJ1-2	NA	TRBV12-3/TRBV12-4	TGTGCCAGCAGATCCTCGGGGATCGGCGGCTACACCTTC	CASRSSGIGGYTF
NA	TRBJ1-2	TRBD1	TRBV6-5	TGTGCCAGCAGTTACTGGGACAGGGGGCCTGGCTACACCTTC	CASSYWDRGPGYTF
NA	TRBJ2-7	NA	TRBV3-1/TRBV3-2	TGTGCCAGCAGCCAGGGGGGCGCAGCGTCTAATGGGCAGTACTTC	CASSQGGAASNGQYF
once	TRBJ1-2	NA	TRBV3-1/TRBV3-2	TGTGCCAGCAGCCAAGTGAACTATGGCTACACCTTC	CASSQVNYGYTF
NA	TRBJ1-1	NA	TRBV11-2	TGTGCCAGCAGCGGGCTGAGACTCCGGAACACTGAAGCTTTCTTT	CASSGLRLRNTEAFF
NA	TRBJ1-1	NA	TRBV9	TGTGCCAGCAGCCTAGGGCCGGCTACTGAAGCTTTCTTT	CASSLGPATEAFF
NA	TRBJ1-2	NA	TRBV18	TGTGCCAGCTCAACGGACAGTCTCCGGGGCTACACCTTC	CASSTDSLRGYTF
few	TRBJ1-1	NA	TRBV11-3	TGTGCCAGCAGCATCCGGGGCCTAGTGAACACTGAAGCTTTCTTT	CASSIRGLVNTEAFF
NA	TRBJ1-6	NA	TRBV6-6	TGTGCCAGCACCCCGCGGGATGAAGGGGGTTCACCCCTCCACTTT	CASTPRDEGGSPLHF
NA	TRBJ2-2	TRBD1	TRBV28	TGTGCCACCCAGGGGGCGTACGGGGAGCTGTTTTTT	CATQGAYGELFF